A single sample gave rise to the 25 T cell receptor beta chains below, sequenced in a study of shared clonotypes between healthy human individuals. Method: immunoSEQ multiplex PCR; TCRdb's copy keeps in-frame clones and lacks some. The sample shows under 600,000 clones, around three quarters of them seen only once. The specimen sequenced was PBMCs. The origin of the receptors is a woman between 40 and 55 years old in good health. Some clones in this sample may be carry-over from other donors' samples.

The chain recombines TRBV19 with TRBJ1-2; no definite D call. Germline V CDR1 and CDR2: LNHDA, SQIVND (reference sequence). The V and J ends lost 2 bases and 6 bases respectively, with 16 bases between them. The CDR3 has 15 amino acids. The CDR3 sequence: CASSISPRTGNGYTF. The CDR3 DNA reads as TGTGCCAGTAGTATAAGCCCCCGGACGGGGAATGGCTACACCTTC.

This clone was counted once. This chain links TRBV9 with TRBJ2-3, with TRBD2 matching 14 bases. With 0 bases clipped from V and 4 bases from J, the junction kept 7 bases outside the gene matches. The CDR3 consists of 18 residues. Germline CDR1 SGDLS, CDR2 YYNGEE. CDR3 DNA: TGTGCCAGCAGCGTAGGGGGACTAGCGGGAGCGGGAGCAGATACGCAGTATTTT. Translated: CASSVGGLAGAGADTQYF.

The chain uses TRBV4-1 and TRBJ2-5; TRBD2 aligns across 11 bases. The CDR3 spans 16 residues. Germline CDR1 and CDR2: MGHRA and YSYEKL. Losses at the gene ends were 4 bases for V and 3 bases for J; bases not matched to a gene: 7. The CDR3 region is CASSRGPGLAEETQYF. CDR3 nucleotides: TGCGCCAGCAGCCGAGGTCCGGGACTAGCGGAAGAGACCCAGTACTTC.

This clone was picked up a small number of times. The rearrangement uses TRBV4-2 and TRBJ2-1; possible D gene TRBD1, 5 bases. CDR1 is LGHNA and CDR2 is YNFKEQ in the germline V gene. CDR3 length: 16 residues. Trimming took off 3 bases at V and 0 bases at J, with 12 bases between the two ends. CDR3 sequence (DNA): TGTGCCAGCAGCCAGCAGGGATATAGCTCCTACAATGAGCAGTTCTTC. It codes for CASSQQGYSSYNEQFF.

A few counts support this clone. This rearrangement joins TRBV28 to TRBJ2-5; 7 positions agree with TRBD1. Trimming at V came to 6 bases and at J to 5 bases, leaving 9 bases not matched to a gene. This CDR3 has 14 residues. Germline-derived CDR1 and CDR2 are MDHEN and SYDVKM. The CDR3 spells CASRPTTGVETQYF. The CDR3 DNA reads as TGTGCCAGCAGGCCCACTACAGGGGTGGAGACCCAGTACTTC. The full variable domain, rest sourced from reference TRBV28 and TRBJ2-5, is DVKVTQSSRYLVKRTGEKVFLECVQDMDHENMFWYRQDPGLGLRLIYFSYDVKMKEKGDIPEGYSVSREKKERFSLILESASTNQTSMYLCASRPTTGVETQYFGPGTRLLVL.

The CDR3, as DNA: TGCGCCAGCAGGCGGGACTCCCATCGCACAGATACGCAGTATTTT. Protein sequence: CASRRDSHRTDTQYF. This sequence joins TRBV10-2 and TRBJ2-3, with D possibly being TRBD2 (6 bases). Germline lookup yields CDR1 WSHSY and CDR2 SAAADI. Trimming removed 6 bases from V and 1 base from J, with 14 bases in between. The CDR3 totals 15 residues.

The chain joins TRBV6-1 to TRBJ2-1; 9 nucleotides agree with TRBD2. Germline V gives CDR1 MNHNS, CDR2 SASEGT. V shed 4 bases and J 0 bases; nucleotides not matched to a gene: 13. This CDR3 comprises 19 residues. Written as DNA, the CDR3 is TGTGCCAGCAGTGGCGAATCGCGACTAGCGGAGAGCTCCTACAATGAGCAGTTCTTC. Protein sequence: CASSGESRLAESSYNEQFF.

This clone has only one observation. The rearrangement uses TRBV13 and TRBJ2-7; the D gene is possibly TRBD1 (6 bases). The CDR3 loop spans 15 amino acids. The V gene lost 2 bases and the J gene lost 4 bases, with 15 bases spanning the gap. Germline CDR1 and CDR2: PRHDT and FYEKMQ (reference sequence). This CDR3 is CASSLRSGHIYEQYF. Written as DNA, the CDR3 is TGTGCCAGCAGCTTACGGTCGGGACATATATACGAGCAGTACTTC.

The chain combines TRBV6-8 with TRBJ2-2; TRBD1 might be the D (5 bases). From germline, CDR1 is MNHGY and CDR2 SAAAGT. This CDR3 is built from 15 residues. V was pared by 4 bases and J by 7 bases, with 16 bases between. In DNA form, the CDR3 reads TGTGCCAGCAGTTCTCTAGACAGTGTCAGCGGGGAGCTGTTTTTT. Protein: CASSSLDSVSGELFF.

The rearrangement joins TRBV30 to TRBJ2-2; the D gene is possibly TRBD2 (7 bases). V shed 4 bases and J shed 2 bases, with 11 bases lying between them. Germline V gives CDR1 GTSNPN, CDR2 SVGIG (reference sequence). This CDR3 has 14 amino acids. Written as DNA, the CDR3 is TGTGCCTGGAAAGCGGGACACAACACCGGGGAGCTGTTTTTT. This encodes CAWKAGHNTGELFF.

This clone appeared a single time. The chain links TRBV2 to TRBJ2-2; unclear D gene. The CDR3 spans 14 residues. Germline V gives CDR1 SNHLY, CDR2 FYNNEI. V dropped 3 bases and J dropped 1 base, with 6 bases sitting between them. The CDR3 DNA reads TGTGCCAGCAGTGAGGCCAGGAACACCGGGGAGCTGTTTTTT. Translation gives CASSEARNTGELFF. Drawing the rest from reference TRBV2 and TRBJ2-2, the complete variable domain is EPEVTQTPSHQVTQMGQEVILRCVPISNHLYFYWYRQILGQKVEFLVSFYNNEISEKSEIFDDQFSVERPDGSNFTLKIRSTKLEDSAMYFCASSEARNTGELFFGEGSRLTVL.

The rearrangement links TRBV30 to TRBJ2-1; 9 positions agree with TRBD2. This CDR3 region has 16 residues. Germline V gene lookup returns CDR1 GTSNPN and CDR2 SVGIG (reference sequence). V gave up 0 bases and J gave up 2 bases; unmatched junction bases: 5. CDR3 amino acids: CAWSVVGGRAYNEQFF. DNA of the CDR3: TGTGCCTGGAGTGTAGTCGGCGGGAGGGCCTACAATGAGCAGTTCTTC.

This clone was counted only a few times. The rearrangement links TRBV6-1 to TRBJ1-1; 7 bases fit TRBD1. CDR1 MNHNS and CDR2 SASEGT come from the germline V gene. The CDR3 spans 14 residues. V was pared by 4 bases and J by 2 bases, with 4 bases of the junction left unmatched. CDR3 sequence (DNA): TGTGCCAGCAGTGTATGGACAGGCAACACTGAAGCTTTCTTT. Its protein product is CASSVWTGNTEAFF.

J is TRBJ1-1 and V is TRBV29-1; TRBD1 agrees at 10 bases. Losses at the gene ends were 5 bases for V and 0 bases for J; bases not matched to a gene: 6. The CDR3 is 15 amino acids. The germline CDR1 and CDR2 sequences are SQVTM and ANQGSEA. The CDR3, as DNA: TGCAGCGTTCTTTGGACAGGGGGTTTGAACACTGAAGCTTTCTTT. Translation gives CSVLWTGGLNTEAFF. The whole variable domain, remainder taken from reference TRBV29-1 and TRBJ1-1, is SAVISQKPSRDICQRGTSLTIQCQVDSQVTMMFWYRQQPGQSLTLIATANQGSEATYESGFVIDKFPISRPNLTFSTLTVSNMSPEDSSIYLCSVLWTGGLNTEAFFGQGTRLTVV.

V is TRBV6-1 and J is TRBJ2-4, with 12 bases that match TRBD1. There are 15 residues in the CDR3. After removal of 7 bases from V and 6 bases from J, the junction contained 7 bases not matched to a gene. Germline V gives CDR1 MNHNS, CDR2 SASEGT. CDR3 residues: CASNRDRGPGNIQYF. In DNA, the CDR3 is TGTGCCAGCAACCGGGACAGGGGGCCGGGAAACATTCAGTACTTC.

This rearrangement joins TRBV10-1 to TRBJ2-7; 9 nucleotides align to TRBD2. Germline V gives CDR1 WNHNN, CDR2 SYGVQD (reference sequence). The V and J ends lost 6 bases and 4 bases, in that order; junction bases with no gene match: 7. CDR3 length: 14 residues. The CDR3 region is CASSLGLAGYEQYF. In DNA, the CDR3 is TGCGCCAGCAGCCTGGGGCTAGCGGGGTACGAGCAGTACTTC.

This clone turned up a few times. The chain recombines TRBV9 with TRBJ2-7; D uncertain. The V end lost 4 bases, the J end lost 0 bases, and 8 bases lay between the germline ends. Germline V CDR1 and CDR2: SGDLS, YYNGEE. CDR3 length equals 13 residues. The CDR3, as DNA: TGTGCCAGCAGCTCCCTAGGCTCCTACGAGCAGTACTTC. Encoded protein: CASSSLGSYEQYF.

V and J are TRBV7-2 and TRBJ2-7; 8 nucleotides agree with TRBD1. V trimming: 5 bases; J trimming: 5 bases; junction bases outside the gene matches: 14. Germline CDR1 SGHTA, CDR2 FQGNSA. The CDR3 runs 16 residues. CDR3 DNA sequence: TGTGCCAGCAGCCCGGACAGGGATCAGCTTCAGGACGAGCAGTACTTC. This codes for CASSPDRDQLQDEQYF.

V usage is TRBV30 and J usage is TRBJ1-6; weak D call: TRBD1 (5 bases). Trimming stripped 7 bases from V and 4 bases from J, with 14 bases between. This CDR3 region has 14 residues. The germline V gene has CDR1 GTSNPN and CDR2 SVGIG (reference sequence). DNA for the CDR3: TGTGCCTCGCAGGGCCTCGGTTATAATTCACCCCTCCACTTT. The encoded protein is CASQGLGYNSPLHF.

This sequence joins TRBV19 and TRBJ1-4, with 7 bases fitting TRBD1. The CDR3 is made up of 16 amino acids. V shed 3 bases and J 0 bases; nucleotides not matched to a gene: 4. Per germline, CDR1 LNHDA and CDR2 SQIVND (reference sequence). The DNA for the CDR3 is TGTGCCAGTAGTATCCGGGACAGTGCAACTAATGAAAAACTGTTTTTT. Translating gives CASSIRDSATNEKLFF.

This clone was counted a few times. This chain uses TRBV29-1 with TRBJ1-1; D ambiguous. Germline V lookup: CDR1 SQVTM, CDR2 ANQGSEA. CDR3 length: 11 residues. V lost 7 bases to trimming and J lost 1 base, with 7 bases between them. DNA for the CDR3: TGCAGCGCTGGGCGGAACACTGAAGCTTTCTTT. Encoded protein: CSAGRNTEAFF.

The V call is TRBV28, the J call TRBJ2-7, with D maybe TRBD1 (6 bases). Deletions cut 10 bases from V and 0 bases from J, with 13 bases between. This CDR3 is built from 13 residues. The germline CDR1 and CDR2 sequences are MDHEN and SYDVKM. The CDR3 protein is CATLRDTSYEQYF. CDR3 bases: TGTGCCACCCTCCGGGACACCTCCTACGAGCAGTACTTC.

CDR3 residues: CASSESRLEIPDTQYF. DNA for the CDR3: TGTGCCAGCAGTGAAAGTCGACTAGAGATCCCAGATACGCAGTATTTT. The rearrangement joins TRBV6-1 to TRBJ2-3; the D gene is possibly TRBD2 (6 bases). V lost 2 bases to trimming and J lost 4 bases, with 16 bases between them. Germline assignment: CDR1 MNHNS and CDR2 SASEGT. The CDR3 sequence is 16 residues long.

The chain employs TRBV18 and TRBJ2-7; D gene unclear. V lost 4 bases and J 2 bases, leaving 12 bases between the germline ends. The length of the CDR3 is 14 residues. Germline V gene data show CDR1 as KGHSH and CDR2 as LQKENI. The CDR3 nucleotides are TGTGCCAGCTCACACCCGGAAATGACCTACGAGCAGTACTTC. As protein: CASSHPEMTYEQYF.

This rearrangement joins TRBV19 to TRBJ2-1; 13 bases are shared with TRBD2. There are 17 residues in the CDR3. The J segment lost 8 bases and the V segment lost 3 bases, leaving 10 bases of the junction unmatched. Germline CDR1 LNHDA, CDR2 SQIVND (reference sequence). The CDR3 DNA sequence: TGTGCCAGTAGTATTCACCCCACTAGCGGGAGGGCCCATGAGCAGTTCTTC. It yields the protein CASSIHPTSGRAHEQFF.